A selection of T cell receptor beta chains follows, all from one sample in a study of identical twins. TCRdb analysed the 5' RACE reads with MiXCR anew, one entry per CDR3 protein. The table has 550,000 to 700,000 distinct CDR3 sequences, around 20% seen once; the top ten hold over 4%. These sequences were also reported in another study, on T cells expressing NK-cell markers.

Sequencing was performed on PBMCs. These receptors were collected from a young woman in good health. CDR3s include the opening cysteine and the closing phenylalanine or tryptophan. A D gene is named only where the DNA matches it firmly. Not every row has a clone size; where given, it reads once, few, many or a size class.

J | D | size | V | CDR3 | DNA
TRBJ1-6 | - | - | TRBV6-1 | CASSPPPRPNSPLHF | TGTGCCAGCAGCCCCCCCCCGAGGCCGAATTCACCCCTCCACTTT
TRBJ2-1 | - | - | TRBV2 | CASSEAIEQFF | TGTGCCAGCAGTGAAGCCATCGAGCAGTTCTTC
TRBJ2-7 | - | few | TRBV4-3 | CASSQEVQSYEQYF | TGCGCCAGCAGCCAAGAAGTTCAATCCTACGAGCAGTACTTC
TRBJ2-5 | - | - | TRBV6-1 | CASRTSSSPRETQYF | TGTGCCAGCAGAACTAGTTCTAGTCCGCGGGAGACCCAGTACTTC
TRBJ2-1 | TRBD2 | few | TRBV10-3 | CAALGLAGSGQFF | TGTGCCGCCCTGGGACTAGCGGGGTCGGGGCAGTTCTTC
TRBJ2-2 | TRBD1 | once | TRBV6-5 | CASSYDGRGKGSGELFF | TGTGCCAGCAGTTACGACGGCAGGGGGAAGGGGAGCGGGGAGCTGTTTTTT
TRBJ2-2 | - | few | TRBV20-1 | CSAPRRGTGELFF | TGCAGTGCTCCCCGACGGGGCACCGGGGAGCTGTTTTTT
TRBJ2-1 | TRBD2 | - | TRBV6-2/TRBV6-3 | CASRTGTKNEQFF | TGTGCCAGCAGGACCGGGACTAAGAATGAGCAGTTCTTC
TRBJ2-1 | - | - | TRBV20-1 | CSASVQSSYNEQFF | TGCAGTGCTTCAGTCCAGAGCTCCTACAATGAGCAGTTCTTC
TRBJ2-1 | - | - | TRBV12-1 | CASSSRTLKGHEQFF | TGTGCCAGCAGCTCACGGACTCTAAAGGGCCATGAGCAGTTCTTC
TRBJ2-5 | - | few | TRBV20-1 | CSASPVASGETQYF | TGCAGTGCTAGCCCCGTGGCTAGTGGGGAGACCCAGTACTTC
TRBJ2-1 | TRBD2 | - | TRBV27 | CASSRSGPSYNEQFF | TGTGCCAGCAGCCGTAGCGGGCCGAGCTACAATGAGCAGTTCTTC